Below are 13 T cell receptor beta chains sequenced from a single sample in a study of STAT3 mutations in large granular lymphocyte leukemia. Sequenced by immunoSEQ multiplex PCR; TCRdb stores in-frame clones only, minus some. The table has about 39,000 clones, roughly three quarters seen once. Study-wide findings and caveats: Every T-cell large granular lymphocyte leukemia patient had at least one immunodominant TCR beta clonotype.

For these TCRs, the target antigens are not known. The sample taken for sequencing was PBMCs. The receptors shown here come from a human donor with T large granular lymphocyte leukemia. Some clones in this sample may be carry-over from other donors' samples.

The chain couples TRBV5-1 to TRBJ2-1, with D possibly being TRBD1 or TRBD2 (6 bases each). CDR1 and CDR2 from the germline V gene are SGHRS and YFSETQ. The CDR3 contains 17 residues. Trimming removed 4 bases at V and 7 bases at J, with 24 bases between. This CDR3 reads CASSPGPRGEGRNEQFF. The DNA of the CDR3 is TGCGCCAGCAGCCCGGGACCCAGGGGAGAAGGGAGGAATGAGCAGTTCTTC.

This clone occurred a few times. V gene TRBV5-1 combines with J gene TRBJ1-3; TRBD1 agrees at 7 bases. CDR3 length equals 15 residues. The V segment lost 2 bases and the J segment 4 bases; nucleotides outside the gene matches: 6. CDR1 is SGHRS, CDR2 YFSETQ, per germline. CDR3 bases: TGCGCCAGCAGCTTTACAGGGGAAGGAGGAAACACCATATATTTT. It translates to CASSFTGEGGNTIYF.

The rearrangement links TRBV28 to TRBJ2-3; 11 positions match TRBD2. Germline CDR1 is MDHEN and CDR2 is SYDVKM. The V and J ends lost 5 bases and 6 bases, in that order; junction bases with no gene match: 16. The CDR3 runs to 18 residues. CDR3 DNA sequence: TGTGCCAGCAGTGCCTATGCTTTCCTAGCGGGGGGCCCGGATACGCAGTATTTT. Translating it yields CASSAYAFLAGGPDTQYF.

The rearrangement links TRBV27 to TRBJ1-6; no clear D gene. The germline V gene encodes CDR1 MNHEY and CDR2 SMNVEV (reference sequence). The CDR3 consists of 15 residues. With 2 bases removed from V and 0 bases from J, the gap between germline ends came to 5 bases. In DNA, the CDR3 is TGTGCCAGCAGTTTACTGAGCTCCTATAATTCACCCCTCCACTTT. Protein product: CASSLLSSYNSPLHF.

This clone was observed once. The V and J genes are TRBV2 and TRBJ1-2; a possible D gene is TRBD1 (5 bases). The CDR3 contains 13 residues. Trimming removed 6 bases from V and 8 bases from J, with 16 bases in between. Germline V gives CDR1 SNHLY, CDR2 FYNNEI. CDR3 amino acids: CASSPQGVEGYTF. The DNA for the CDR3 is TGTGCCAGCAGCCCCCAAGGGGTGGAAGGCTACACCTTC.

A few counts support this clone. The V gene is TRBV6-5, the J gene TRBJ1-6, with D possibly being TRBD1 (5 bases). CDR1 and CDR2 from the germline V gene are MNHEY and SVGAGI. V dropped 6 bases and J dropped 4 bases, with 10 bases sitting between them. There are 14 residues in the CDR3. The CDR3 nucleotides are TGTGCCAGCAGCCAGGGACCTTATAATTCACCCCTCCACTTT. Translated, it gives CASSQGPYNSPLHF.

The chain links TRBV27 to TRBJ1-2; tentative D call: TRBD1 (5 bases). CDR1 is MNHEY and CDR2 is SMNVEV in the germline V gene (reference sequence). This CDR3 is 17 amino acids long. V was shortened by 2 bases and J by 2 bases, with 18 bases between the two germline ends. This CDR3 reads CASSLGAGLLGNYGYTF. CDR3 DNA sequence: TGTGCCAGCAGTTTAGGGGCAGGGCTGTTGGGGAACTATGGCTACACCTTC.

Written as DNA, the CDR3 is TGTGCCATCAGTGAAGGCAGGGGGAATGAGCAGTTCTTC. Its translation is CAISEGRGNEQFF. The chain has TRBV10-3 and TRBJ2-1, with 7 bases identical to TRBD1. The CDR3 sequence is 13 residues long. Germline lookup yields CDR1 ENHRY and CDR2 SYGVKD. Trimming at V came to 3 bases and at J to 7 bases, leaving 3 bases not matched to a gene.

Concerning this clone itself: A junction end diverges from the germline sequence, so it may reflect a read error. V gene TRBV7-9 combines with J gene TRBJ2-5; D tentatively fits TRBD1 or TRBD2 (5 bases each). From germline, CDR1 is SEHNR and CDR2 FQNEAQ (reference sequence). The CDR3 length is 15 residues. This chain's CDR3 is CASSLARRGSETQYF. DNA for the CDR3: TGTGCCAGCAGCCTAGCCCGAAGGGGCTCGGAGACCCAGTACTTC.

The V and J genes are TRBV11-3 and TRBJ1-6; no reliable D call. V shed 2 bases and J shed 5 bases, with 4 bases lying between them. CDR3 size: 13 residues. CDR1 and CDR2 from the germline V gene are SGHNT and YENEEA. CDR3 in amino acids: CASSLKHNSPLHF. The CDR3 DNA sequence: TGTGCCAGCAGCTTAAAACATAATTCACCCCTCCACTTT.

V is TRBV30 and J is TRBJ1-3; tentative D call: TRBD1 (5 bases). Germline V lookup: CDR1 GTSNPN, CDR2 SVGIG (reference sequence). This CDR3 comprises 12 residues. V shed 5 bases and J shed 4 bases, with 9 bases lying between them. In DNA, the CDR3 is TGTGCCTGGGCCCCAGGGGGAAACACCATATATTTT. Translation: CAWAPGGNTIYF.

The gene calls are TRBV13 and TRBJ1-2, with 9 bases identical to TRBD1. Germline loops: CDR1 PRHDT, CDR2 FYEKMQ (reference sequence). Germline trimming cut 5 bases from V and 0 bases from J; bases unmatched to any gene: 10. The CDR3 runs 17 residues. The CDR3 sequence is CASSLSGTGPSNYGYTF. The CDR3 DNA follows: TGTGCCAGCAGCCTTTCCGGGACAGGGCCCTCTAACTATGGCTACACCTTC.

This rearrangement joins TRBV5-1 to TRBJ1-4, with D possibly matching TRBD1 (6 bases). V lost 0 bases and J 0 bases, leaving 9 bases between the germline ends. CDR1 is SGHRS and CDR2 is YFSETQ in the germline V gene. The CDR3 contains 16 residues. The CDR3 reads CASSLGGTPTNEKLFF. The CDR3 DNA sequence: TGCGCCAGCAGCTTGGGGGGGACACCAACTAATGAAAAACTGTTTTTT.